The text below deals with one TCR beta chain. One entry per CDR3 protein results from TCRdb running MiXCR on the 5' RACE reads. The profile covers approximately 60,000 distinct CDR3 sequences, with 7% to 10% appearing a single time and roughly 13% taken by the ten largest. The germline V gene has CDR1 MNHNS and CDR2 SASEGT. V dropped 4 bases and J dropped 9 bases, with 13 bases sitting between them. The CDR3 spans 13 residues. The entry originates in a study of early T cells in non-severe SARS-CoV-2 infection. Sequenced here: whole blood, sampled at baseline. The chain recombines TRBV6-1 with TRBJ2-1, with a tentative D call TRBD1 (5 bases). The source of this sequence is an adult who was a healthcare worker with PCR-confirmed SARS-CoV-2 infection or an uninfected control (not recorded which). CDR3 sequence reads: CASSGRQLGEQFF. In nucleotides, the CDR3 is TGTGCCAGCAGTGGCCGACAGCTTGGTGAGCAGTTCTTC.